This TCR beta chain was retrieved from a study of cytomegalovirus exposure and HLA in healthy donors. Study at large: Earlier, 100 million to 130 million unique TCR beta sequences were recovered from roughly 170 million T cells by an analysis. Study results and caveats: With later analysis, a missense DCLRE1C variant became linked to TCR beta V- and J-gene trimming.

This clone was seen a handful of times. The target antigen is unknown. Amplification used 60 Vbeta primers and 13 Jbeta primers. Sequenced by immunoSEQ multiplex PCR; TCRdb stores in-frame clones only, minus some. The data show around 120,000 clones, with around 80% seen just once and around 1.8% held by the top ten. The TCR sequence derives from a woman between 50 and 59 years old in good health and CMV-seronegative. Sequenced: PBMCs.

CDR3 protein: CASSWGTGNNEQFF. The CDR3 DNA is TGTGCCAGCAGCTGGGGGACAGGGAACAATGAGCAGTTCTTC. The chain recombines TRBV6-5 with TRBJ2-1; 9 bases are shared with TRBD1. CDR1 is MNHEY, CDR2 SVGAGI, per germline. This CDR3 has 14 amino acids. The ends lost 6 bases at V and 5 bases at J; junction bases unmatched: 5.